The 21 T cell receptor beta chains below were found in one sample sequenced in a study of blood T cell repertoires in COVID-19. Clones were sequenced by immunoSEQ multiplex PCR, and TCRdb holds only the in-frame ones, with some missing. This table holds 200,000 to 250,000 clones, about 90% found once. Sequenced input: PBMCs or T cells enriched from blood (not recorded which). These receptors came from a man aged 30-40 years who had recovered from COVID-19.

J is TRBJ1-3 and V is TRBV19; the D is unclear. Germline V gives CDR1 LNHDA, CDR2 SQIVND (reference sequence). V was shortened by 6 bases and J by 4 bases, with 13 bases between the two germline ends. CDR3 size: 14 residues. CDR3 nucleotides: TGTGCCAGTAGGGACCGGGATCGGGGAAACACCATATATTTT. It specifies CASRDRDRGNTIYF.

V and J are TRBV7-2 and TRBJ1-4, with D possibly being TRBD1 (6 bases). CDR3 length: 17 residues. The germline CDR1 and CDR2 sequences are SGHTA and FQGNSA. The V end lost 1 base, the J end lost 8 bases, and 20 bases lay between the germline ends. The CDR3 sequence: CASSLEFVTGKGEKLFF. CDR3 DNA sequence: TGTGCCAGCAGCTTAGAATTTGTAACAGGGAAGGGAGAAAAACTGTTTTTT.

This rearrangement joins TRBV28 to TRBJ2-7, with a tentative D call TRBD2 (8 bases). CDR3 size: 17 residues. With 5 bases removed from V and 0 bases from J, the gap between germline ends came to 20 bases. CDR1 and CDR2 (germline): MDHEN, SYDVKM. The CDR3 region is CASSLRQGLAGSYEQYF. Here the CDR3 DNA reads TGTGCCAGCAGTCTTCGACAGGGTCTAGCGGGCTCCTACGAGCAGTACTTC.

This chain uses TRBV7-2 with TRBJ2-2; D uncertain. V shed 3 bases and J shed 2 bases, with 10 bases lying between them. Germline V lookup: CDR1 SGHTA, CDR2 FQGNSA. This CDR3 spans 15 amino acids. The CDR3 region is CASSFLGLNTGELFF. CDR3 DNA sequence: TGTGCCAGCAGCTTTCTCGGTCTCAACACCGGGGAGCTGTTTTTT.

The chain combines TRBV6-5 with TRBJ1-1; D is possibly TRBD1 (6 bases). Germline V gene lookup returns CDR1 MNHEY and CDR2 SVGAGI. Trimming left V 5 bases short and J 7 bases short, with 8 bases between. This CDR3 is 11 amino acids long. CDR3 coding DNA: TGTGCCAGCAGTCAACAGGGTGAAGCTTTCTTT. Its protein product is CASSQQGEAFF.

This chain connects TRBV7-3 to TRBJ1-4; TRBD1 might be the D (6 bases). V was trimmed by 5 bases and J by 0 bases, leaving 16 bases between them. The CDR3 is 17 amino acids. Germline CDR1 reads SGHTA; CDR2 reads FQGTGA. CDR3 bases: TGTGCCAGCAGCGCCCGACAGGTTTTAGCAACTAATGAAAAACTGTTTTTT. It yields the protein CASSARQVLATNEKLFF.

The chain couples TRBV5-5 to TRBJ2-7; 7 nucleotides line up with TRBD2. Germline V gene data show CDR1 as SGHKS and CDR2 as YYEKEE (reference sequence). The CDR3 consists of 14 residues. After removal of 6 bases from V and 3 bases from J, the junction contained 9 bases not matched to a gene. As DNA, the CDR3 is TGTGCCAGCACCGGAGAGCGGGGCTACTACGAGCAGTACTTC. It translates to CASTGERGYYEQYF.

V and J are TRBV9 and TRBJ2-2; D remains ambiguous. The CDR3 sequence is 12 residues long. The V gene's germline CDR1 is SGDLS and CDR2 YYNGEE. V was clipped by 4 bases and J by 8 bases, with 9 bases between them. DNA of the CDR3: TGTGCCAGCAGCCCGTACAGTGGGGAGCTGTTTTTT. Protein product: CASSPYSGELFF.

In regard to this clone: One junction end does not reproduce the germline sequence, and a read error may be involved. The chain joins TRBV19 to TRBJ1-6; TRBD1 might be the D (5 bases). The CDR3 totals 18 residues. Germline CDR1 is LNHDA and CDR2 is SQIVND (reference sequence). CDR3 residues: CASTLVGTGTHYTSPLHF. The CDR3 nucleotides are TGTGCCAGTACCCTTGTGGGTACCGGGACTCACTATACTTCACCCCTCCACTTT. The whole variable domain, remainder taken from reference TRBV19 and TRBJ1-6, is DGGITQSPKYLFRKEGQNVTLSCEQNLNHDAMYWYRQDPGQGLRLIYYSQIVNDFQKGDIAEGYSVSREKKESFPLTVTSAQKNPTAFYLCASTLVGTGTHYTSPLHFGNGTRLTVT.

V is TRBV19 and J is TRBJ2-2, with TRBD2 as a possible D gene (5 bases). Per germline, CDR1 LNHDA and CDR2 SQIVND (reference sequence). This CDR3 contains 13 residues. V lost 7 bases and J 5 bases, leaving 11 bases between the germline ends. The DNA of the CDR3 is TGTGCCAGTACTACTAGTGGGACCGGGGAGCTGTTTTTT. This translates into CASTTSGTGELFF.

This chain links TRBV7-2 with TRBJ1-1, with D possibly TRBD1 on 6 matching bases. Germline V gene data show CDR1 as SGHTA and CDR2 as FQGNSA. The CDR3 covers 15 residues. V was clipped by 1 base and J by 8 bases, with 17 bases between them. The CDR3 nucleotides read TGTGCCAGCAGCTTAGTTGGTTTTGGACAGCAAGAAGCTTTCTTT. Translating it yields CASSLVGFGQQEAFF.

This sequence joins TRBV23-1 and TRBJ1-3, with 10 nucleotides matching TRBD1. TRBV23-1 is an ORF for which the function is uncertain. The CDR3 sequence is 14 residues long. Unmatched junction bases numbered 1, after V lost 3 bases and J lost 5 bases. CDR3 region: CASSQGQGRNTIYF. In nucleotides, the CDR3 is TGCGCCAGCAGTCAGGGACAGGGGAGAAACACCATATATTTT.

The CDR3 here is CASSQPRGGPGNTIYF. CDR3 DNA sequence: TGTGCCAGCAGCCAGCCCCGGGGAGGGCCTGGAAACACCATATATTTT. The rearrangement uses TRBV3-1 (or the pseudogene TRBV3-2) and TRBJ1-3, with no clear D. V was cut by 3 bases and J by 2 bases, with 14 bases left in between. This CDR3 comprises 16 residues. In germline, CDR1 is LGHDT, CDR2 YNNKEL (reference sequence).

The rearrangement links TRBV18 to TRBJ1-4, with D uncertain. Germline CDR1 KGHSH, CDR2 LQKENI. V was shortened by 5 bases and J by 0 bases, with 7 bases between the two germline ends. The CDR3 totals 14 residues. The CDR3 sequence: CASSGTATNEKLFF. The DNA for the CDR3 is TGTGCCAGCTCAGGAACAGCAACTAATGAAAAACTGTTTTTT.

The chain employs TRBV6-6 and TRBJ2-3; 9 bases are a match to TRBD2. Germline V gene lookup returns CDR1 MNHNY and CDR2 SVGAGI (reference sequence). V was clipped by 6 bases and J by 4 bases; unmatched bases: 23. The CDR3 sequence is 20 residues long. Written as DNA, the CDR3 is TGTGCCAGCAGCTTAAGCGAGGGGGCCTCGGGGCGGGAGGGCGCAGATACGCAGTATTTT. Translated, it gives CASSLSEGASGREGADTQYF.

The chain joins TRBV4-1 to TRBJ1-2; a possible D gene is TRBD1 (6 bases). The CDR3 runs 14 residues. The V gene lost 3 bases and the J gene lost 4 bases, with 12 bases spanning the gap. Germline lookup yields CDR1 MGHRA and CDR2 YSYEKL. The CDR3 DNA reads as TGCGCCAGCAGCCAGGGCAGGGGAATCTATGGCTACACCTTC. As protein: CASSQGRGIYGYTF.

The genes are TRBV7-9 and TRBJ1-6; maybe TRBD1 (6 bases). In germline, CDR1 is SEHNR, CDR2 FQNEAQ (reference sequence). Between the trimmed V and J ends, which lost 6 bases and 0 bases, there was a span of 15 bases. The CDR3 has 17 amino acids. The CDR3, as DNA: TGTGCCAGCAGTCAACAGGGCGACAGCTCCTATAATTCACCCCTCCACTTT. Translation gives CASSQQGDSSYNSPLHF.

This sequence joins TRBV19 and TRBJ1-2; tentatively, D is TRBD1 (5 bases). This CDR3 has 16 residues. V shed 1 base and J shed 0 bases, with 12 bases lying between them. Germline V gives CDR1 LNHDA, CDR2 SQIVND (reference sequence). The CDR3: CASSIVRGISNYGYTF. In DNA form, the CDR3 reads TGTGCCAGTAGTATAGTACGGGGGATCTCTAACTATGGCTACACCTTC.

As for this clone: The junction departs from the called germline gene at one end, perhaps through a read error. The V gene is TRBV7-9, the J gene TRBJ2-7; 13 bases align to TRBD2. Germline V gene sequence: CDR1 SEHNR, CDR2 FQNEAQ (reference sequence). This CDR3 region has 12 residues. CDR3 nucleotide sequence: TGTGCCAGCAGCTCTGGGACTAGCGGGGAACGCTTC. Translating it yields CASSSGTSGERF.

The gene calls are TRBV4-2 and TRBJ2-4; 8 positions match TRBD2. The germline CDR1 and CDR2 sequences are LGHNA and YNFKEQ. This CDR3 region has 15 residues. J gave up 3 bases and V 3 bases, and 4 bases lay outside the gene matches. DNA for the CDR3: TGTGCCAGCAGCCACCTCGGGACTAGCAAAAACATTCAGTACTTC. Amino acids: CASSHLGTSKNIQYF.

This chain uses TRBV5-1 with TRBJ1-6, with 9 bases lining up with TRBD1. Germline CDR1 and CDR2: SGHRS and YFSETQ. The CDR3 is 14 residues long. V was clipped by 2 bases and J by 10 bases; unmatched bases: 4. The CDR3: CASSLGTGYSPLHF. The CDR3 nucleotides read TGCGCCAGCAGCTTAGGGACAGGGTACTCACCCCTCCACTTT.